Listed below are T cell receptor beta chains from one sample, sequenced in a study of beta chain features in type 1 diabetes. Only in-frame clones appear in the TCRdb table, and some are missing; sequencing was by immunoSEQ multiplex PCR. The table has approximately 160,000 clones, over 9% seen once. The source material was central memory CD4+ T cells from blood. These receptors came from a man aged 30-40 years with type 1 diabetes. CDR3s include the opening cysteine and the closing phenylalanine or tryptophan. The D gene is left open where the match is weak. Expanded clones get a size class; other rows say once, few or many, or leave the size out.

>TRBD1|TRBJ1-5|few|TRBV5-1
TGCGCCAGCAGCTTGGGGGACAGGGACGCTCAGCCCCAGCATTTT
CASSLGDRDAQPQHF
>-|TRBJ1-1|few|TRBV12-5
TGTGCTAGTGGTTTCTGGGGGGACACTGAAGCTTTCTTT
CASGFWGDTEAFF
>TRBD1|TRBJ2-7|few|TRBV4-2
TGTGCCAGCAGCCAAGTGGGGGACAGGCTGTACTTC
CASSQVGDRLYF
>-|TRBJ1-4|-|TRBV29-1
TGCAGCGTCCGACACTCAACTAATGAAAAACTGTTTTTT
CSVRHSTNEKLFF
>TRBD1|TRBJ2-3|few|TRBV19
TGTGCCACCCTGACAGGGGACCGGAATACGCAGTATTTT
CATLTGDRNTQYF
>-|TRBJ1-2|-|TRBV2
TGTGCCAGCAGCCGCCGGCCAGGGGACGGCTACACCTTC
CASSRRPGDGYTF
>TRBD2|TRBJ2-1|few|TRBV5-4
TGTGCCAGCAGCTTGTTCGTCCTAGCGGGAGTGCATGAGCAGTTCTTC
CASSLFVLAGVHEQFF
>-|TRBJ2-3|-|TRBV15
TGTGCCACCAGCAGAGACCGGGAAAGCACAGATACGCAGTATTTT
CATSRDRESTDTQYF
>-|TRBJ2-5|-|TRBV4-2
TGTGCCAGCAGCCAAGATCTGGAGACCCAGTACTTC
CASSQDLETQYF
>-|TRBJ2-1|few|TRBV18
TGTGCCAGCTTTCAGGGGAGGGTCTCCTACAATGAGCAGTTCTTC
CASFQGRVSYNEQFF
>-|TRBJ1-1|few|TRBV7-9
TGTGCCAGCAGCCTTCGGACACAAACTGAAGCTTTCTTT
CASSLRTQTEAFF
>-|TRBJ2-7|few|TRBV19
TGTGCCAGTAGTATGAGACAGACCTACGAGCAGTACTTC
CASSMRQTYEQYF
>TRBD2|TRBJ2-2|few|TRBV5-4
TGTGCCAGCAGCTTTAAACTAGCGGGAGCCGGGGAGCTGTTTTTT
CASSFKLAGAGELFF
>TRBD1|TRBJ1-1|few|TRBV29-1
TGCAGCGCAGACAGGGGGGTCACTGAAGCTTTCTTT
CSADRGVTEAFF
>-|TRBJ1-5|-|TRBV15
TGTGCCACCAGCAGAGACCGAGCGGGTAATCAGCCCCAGCATTTT
CATSRDRAGNQPQHF
>TRBD2|TRBJ2-2|-|TRBV28
TGTGCCACGCGAAGACTAGCGGGAGATAACGGGGAGCTGTTTTTT
CATRRLAGDNGELFF
>TRBD2|TRBJ2-3|few|TRBV5-4
TGTGCCAGCAGCTTTAGCGGGAGCGGCACAGATACGCAGTATTTT
CASSFSGSGTDTQYF